The 3 T cell receptor beta chains presented below share a single source sample, sequenced in a study of persistence of HIV-infected CD4 T cells. These receptors' targets are unknown. The immunoSEQ assay was version 4, run in survey mode. Assay: immunoSEQ multiplex PCR; the TCRdb copy retains only in-frame clones and omits some. Here the sample spans about 64,000 clones, roughly 75% being singletons. Cells were stimulated with overlapping HIV-1 Gag 15-mer peptides. Sorted nonresponding memory CD4+ T cells were CD40L-negative, CD69-negative, CD45RO-high. The source was CD4+ T cells sorted from PBMCs after roughly 19-hour stimulation, collected from a patient who received antiretroviral therapy. The receptors shown here come from an adult man with HIV who was CMV-seropositive.

V and J are TRBV2 and TRBJ2-1; 10 nucleotides agree with TRBD1. CDR1 SNHLY and CDR2 FYNNEI come from the germline V gene. V lost 5 bases and J lost 7; bases outside the gene matches: 8. This CDR3 contains 15 residues. DNA for the CDR3: TGTGCCAGCAGTTCCCGACAGGGGGCAAAGAATGAGCAGTTCTTC. Residues: CASSSRQGAKNEQFF.

V and J are TRBV7-3 and TRBJ2-3; TRBD2 matches 9 bases. This CDR3 is built from 16 residues. Germline CDR1 SGHTA, CDR2 FQGTGA. V was pared by 4 bases and J by 3 bases, with 8 bases of the junction left unmatched. The CDR3 DNA follows: TGTGCCAGCAGCTACCTTCCGACTAGCGGAACAGATACGCAGTATTTT. Its translation: CASSYLPTSGTDTQYF.

The chain combines TRBV19 with TRBJ2-2, with TRBD2 as a possible D gene (5 bases). Trimming pared 8 bases from V and 1 base from J, leaving 11 bases between. Germline V gene sequence: CDR1 LNHDA, CDR2 SQIVND (reference sequence). The CDR3 runs 14 residues. For the CDR3, the DNA is TGTGCCAGTCGGCTGACTAAGAACACCGGGGAGCTGTTTTTT. This sequence encodes CASRLTKNTGELFF.